A selection of T cell receptor beta chains follows, all from one sample in a study of shared clonotypes between healthy human individuals. TCRdb's copy holds only in-frame clones and misses some; the assay was immunoSEQ multiplex PCR. The sample lists millions of clones; around 96% were seen once. Sequencing was carried out using naive CD8+ T cells sorted from blood. These receptors all come from a man in his late teens or twenties in good health. Each CDR3 is given with its conserved first and last residue. The order of the fields is J gene, V gene, CDR3 protein.

TRBJ1-2 | TRBV30 | CAWSVGVYGYTF
TRBJ2-2 | TRBV5-6 | CASSLVGWELFF
TRBJ1-4 | TRBV6-5 | CASSYGSEDEKLFF
TRBJ2-1 | TRBV4-1 | CASSYGTSGPIGNEQFF
TRBJ1-5 | TRBV9 | CASSSTRGPGMSNQPQHF
TRBJ1-4 | TRBV30 | CAWSVGGSNEKLFF
TRBJ2-1 | TRBV9 | CASSVVGSSYNEQFF
TRBJ2-1 | TRBV2 | CASRLVAEDNEQFF
TRBJ2-7 | TRBV28 | CASSSLAGGGGSYEQYF
TRBJ2-5 | TRBV7-9 | CASSLVGQGQETQYF
TRBJ1-2 | TRBV19 | CASSSTATEYGYTF
TRBJ2-7 | TRBV29-1 | CSVETGQGAYEQYF
TRBJ2-5 | TRBV12-1 | CASSSLSGAETQYF
TRBJ2-7 | TRBV19 | CASSPLAGGIYEQYF
TRBJ1-4 | TRBV7-9 | CASSLPLTILATNEKLFF
TRBJ2-7 | TRBV2 | CASRETGVEQYF
TRBJ1-1 | TRBV27 | CASSFMRGTEAFF
TRBJ1-5 | TRBV7-9 | CASSLGGDQPQHF
TRBJ1-1 | TRBV5-8 | CASSPAHRQPNTEAFF
TRBJ2-3 | TRBV2 | CASSGPGQGLTDTQYF
TRBJ2-3 | TRBV5-6 | CASSLITDTQYF
TRBJ2-7 | TRBV5-4 | CASSPGGSSYEQYF
TRBJ2-3 | TRBV9 | CASSVGQDLSTDTQYF
TRBJ2-7 | TRBV2 | CASADYEQYF
TRBJ1-1 | TRBV6-6 | CASSYSWGGTEAFF
TRBJ2-7 | TRBV6-5 | CASSYREGGAEQYF
TRBJ1-1 | TRBV4-1 | CASSDPGQEVEAFF
TRBJ1-2 | TRBV21-1 | CASSKPGTCGGYGYTF
TRBJ2-3 | TRBV6-5 | CASSLLLAPTDTQYF
TRBJ1-1 | TRBV4-1 | CASSQDLGGTEAFF
TRBJ2-7 | TRBV7-9 | CASSPGTVNSYEQYF
TRBJ2-1 | TRBV27 | CASSLLEPYNEQFF
TRBJ2-6 | TRBV4-1 | CASSQVSWDREGTLTF